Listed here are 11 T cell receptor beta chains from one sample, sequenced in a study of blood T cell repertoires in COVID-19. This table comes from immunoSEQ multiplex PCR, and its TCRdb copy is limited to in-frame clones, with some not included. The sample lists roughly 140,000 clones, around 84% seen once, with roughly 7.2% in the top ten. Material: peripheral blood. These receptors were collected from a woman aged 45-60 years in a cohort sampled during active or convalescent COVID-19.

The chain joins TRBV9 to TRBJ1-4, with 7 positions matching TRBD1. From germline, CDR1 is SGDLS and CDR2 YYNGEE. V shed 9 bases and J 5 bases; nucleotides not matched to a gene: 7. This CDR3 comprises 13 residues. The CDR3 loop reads CANYGTANEKLFF. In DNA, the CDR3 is TGTGCCAATTACGGGACAGCCAATGAAAAACTGTTTTTT. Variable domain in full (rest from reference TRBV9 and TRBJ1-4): DSGVTQTPKHLITATGQRVTLRCSPRSGDLSVYWYQQSLDQGLQFLIQYYNGEERAKGNILERFSAQQFPDLHSELNLSSLELGDSALYFCANYGTANEKLFFGSGTQLSVL.

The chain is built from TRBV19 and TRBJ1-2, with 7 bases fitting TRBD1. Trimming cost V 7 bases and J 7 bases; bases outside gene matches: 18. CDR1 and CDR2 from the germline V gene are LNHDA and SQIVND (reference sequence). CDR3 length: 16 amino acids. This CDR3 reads CASTHRDSRILSGYTF. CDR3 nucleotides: TGTGCCAGTACCCACCGGGACAGTAGAATTCTTAGTGGCTACACCTTC.

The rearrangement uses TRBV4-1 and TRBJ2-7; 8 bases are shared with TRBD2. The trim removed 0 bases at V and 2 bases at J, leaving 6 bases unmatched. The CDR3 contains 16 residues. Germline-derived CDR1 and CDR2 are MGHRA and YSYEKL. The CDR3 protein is CASSQDPGGGAYEQYF. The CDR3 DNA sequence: TGCGCCAGCAGCCAAGATCCGGGAGGGGGGGCCTACGAGCAGTACTTC.

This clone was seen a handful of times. Here the CDR3 reads CASRLGGGIAKNIQYF. The CDR3 bases are TGCGCCAGCAGGCTTGGAGGAGGGATAGCCAAAAACATTCAGTACTTC. V gene TRBV5-1 combines with J gene TRBJ2-4, with a tentative D call TRBD2 (6 bases). Germline V gene data show CDR1 as SGHRS and CDR2 as YFSETQ. V was trimmed by 5 bases and J by 0 bases, leaving 15 bases between them. The CDR3 totals 16 residues.

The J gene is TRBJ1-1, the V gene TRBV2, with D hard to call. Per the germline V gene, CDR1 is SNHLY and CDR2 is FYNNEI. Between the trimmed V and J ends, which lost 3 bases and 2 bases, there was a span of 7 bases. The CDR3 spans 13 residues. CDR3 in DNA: TGTGCCAGCAGTGATTCGGTTAACACTGAAGCTTTCTTT. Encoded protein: CASSDSVNTEAFF.

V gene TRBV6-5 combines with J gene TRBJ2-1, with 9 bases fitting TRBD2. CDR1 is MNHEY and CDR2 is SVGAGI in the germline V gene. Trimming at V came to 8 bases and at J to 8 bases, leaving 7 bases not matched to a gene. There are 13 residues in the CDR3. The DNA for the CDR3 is TGTGCCAGCTGCGGCGGGGGGGCCCATGAGCAGTTCTTC. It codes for CASCGGGAHEQFF.

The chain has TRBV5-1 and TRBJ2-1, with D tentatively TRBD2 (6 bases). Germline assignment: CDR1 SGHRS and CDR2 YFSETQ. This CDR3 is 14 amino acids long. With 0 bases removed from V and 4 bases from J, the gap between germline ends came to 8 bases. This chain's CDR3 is CASSLGGEYNEQFF. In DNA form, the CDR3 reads TGCGCCAGCAGCTTGGGCGGGGAGTACAATGAGCAGTTCTTC.

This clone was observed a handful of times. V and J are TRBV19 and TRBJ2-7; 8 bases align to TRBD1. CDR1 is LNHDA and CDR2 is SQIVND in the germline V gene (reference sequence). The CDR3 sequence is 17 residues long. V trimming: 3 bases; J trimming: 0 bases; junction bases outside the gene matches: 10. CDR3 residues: CASSILGTGESSYEQYF. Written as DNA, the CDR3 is TGTGCCAGTAGTATTCTCGGGACAGGAGAAAGCTCCTACGAGCAGTACTTC.

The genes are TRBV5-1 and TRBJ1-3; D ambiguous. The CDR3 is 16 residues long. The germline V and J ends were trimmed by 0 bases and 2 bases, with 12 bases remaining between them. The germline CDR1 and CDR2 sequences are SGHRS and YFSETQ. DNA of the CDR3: TGCGCCAGCAGCTTGGACGCCCTACTCACTGGAAACACCATATATTTT. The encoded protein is CASSLDALLTGNTIYF.

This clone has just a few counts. CDR3 loop: CASSPGISGNTIYF. The CDR3 region has the DNA TGTGCCAGCAGCCCCGGGATCTCTGGAAACACCATATATTTT. The chain joins TRBV6-5 to TRBJ1-3; D gene ambiguous. CDR1 is MNHEY and CDR2 is SVGAGI in the germline V gene. Trimming cost V 6 bases and J 0 bases, with 9 bases left between them. The CDR3 is 14 amino acids.

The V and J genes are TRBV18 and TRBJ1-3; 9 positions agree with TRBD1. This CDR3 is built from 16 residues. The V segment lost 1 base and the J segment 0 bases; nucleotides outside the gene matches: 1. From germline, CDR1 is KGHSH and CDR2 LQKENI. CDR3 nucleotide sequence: TGTGCCAGCTCACCACAGGACAGGGGCTCTGGAAACACCATATATTTT. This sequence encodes CASSPQDRGSGNTIYF.